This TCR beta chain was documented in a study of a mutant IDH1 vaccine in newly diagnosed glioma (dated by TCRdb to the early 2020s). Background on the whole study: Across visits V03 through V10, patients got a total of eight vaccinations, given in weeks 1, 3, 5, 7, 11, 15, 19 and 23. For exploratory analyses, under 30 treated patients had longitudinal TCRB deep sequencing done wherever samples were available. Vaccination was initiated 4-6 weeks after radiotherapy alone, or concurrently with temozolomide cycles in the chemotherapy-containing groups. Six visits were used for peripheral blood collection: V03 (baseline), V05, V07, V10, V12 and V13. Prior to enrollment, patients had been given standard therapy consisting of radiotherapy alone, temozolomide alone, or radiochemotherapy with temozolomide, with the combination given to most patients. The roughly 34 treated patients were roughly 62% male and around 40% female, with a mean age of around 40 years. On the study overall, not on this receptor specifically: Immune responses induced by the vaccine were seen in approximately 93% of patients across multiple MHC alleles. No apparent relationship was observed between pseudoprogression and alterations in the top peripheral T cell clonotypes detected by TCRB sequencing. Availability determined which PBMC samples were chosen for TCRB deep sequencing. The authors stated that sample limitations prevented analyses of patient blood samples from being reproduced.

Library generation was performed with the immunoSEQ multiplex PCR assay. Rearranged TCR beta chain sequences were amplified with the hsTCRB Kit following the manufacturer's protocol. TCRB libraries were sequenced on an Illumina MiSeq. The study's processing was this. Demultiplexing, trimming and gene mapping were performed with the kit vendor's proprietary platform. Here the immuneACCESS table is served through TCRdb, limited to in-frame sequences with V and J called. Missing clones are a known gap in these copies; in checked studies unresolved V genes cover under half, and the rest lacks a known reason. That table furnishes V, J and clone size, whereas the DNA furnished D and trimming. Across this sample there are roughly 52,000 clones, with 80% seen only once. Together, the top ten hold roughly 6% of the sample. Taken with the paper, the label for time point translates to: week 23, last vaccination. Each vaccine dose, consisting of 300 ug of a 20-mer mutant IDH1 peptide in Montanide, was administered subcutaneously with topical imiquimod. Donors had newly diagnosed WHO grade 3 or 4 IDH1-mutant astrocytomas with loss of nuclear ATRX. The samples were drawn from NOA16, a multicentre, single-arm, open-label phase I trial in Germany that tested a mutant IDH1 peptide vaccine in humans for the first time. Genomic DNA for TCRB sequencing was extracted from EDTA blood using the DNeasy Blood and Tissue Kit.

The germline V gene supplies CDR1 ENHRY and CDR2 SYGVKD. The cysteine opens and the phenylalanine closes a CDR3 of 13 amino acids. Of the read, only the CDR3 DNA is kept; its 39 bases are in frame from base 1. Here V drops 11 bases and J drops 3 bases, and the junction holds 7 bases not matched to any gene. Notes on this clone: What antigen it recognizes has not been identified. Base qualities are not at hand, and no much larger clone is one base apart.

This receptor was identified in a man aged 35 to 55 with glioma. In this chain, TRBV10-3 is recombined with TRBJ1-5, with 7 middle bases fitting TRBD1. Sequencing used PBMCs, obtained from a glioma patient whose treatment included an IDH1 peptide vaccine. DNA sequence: TGTGCCGTACAGGGGAATGACAATCAGCCCCAGCATTTT. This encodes CAVQGNDNQPQHF.